This TCR beta chain originates from a study of T-cell reconstitution after alpha-beta-depleted transplantation in children. The CDR3 consists of 13 residues. The trim removed 4 bases at V and 3 bases at J, leaving 5 bases unmatched. The germline V gene has CDR1 DFQATT and CDR2 SNEGSKA (reference sequence). Molecular barcoding with unique molecular identifiers was used for the TCRbeta library. Using its own MiXCR run on the PCR reads, TCRdb lists one record per CDR3 protein. The sample includes under 400,000 distinct CDR3 sequences, roughly 25% of them seen just once. Sequencing was performed on PBMCs, mostly from graft donor cells, taken 180 days after TCRalphabeta/CD19-depleted stem cell transplant. The V gene is TRBV20-1, the J gene TRBJ2-7; 8 nucleotides line up with TRBD2. The origin of this receptor is a male patient aged 5 to 17 who had a stem cell transplant for acute lymphoblastic leukemia, so the T cells may come from the graft donor. The CDR3 loop reads CSATSGLNYEQYF. The CDR3 coding sequence is TGCAGTGCTACTAGCGGGCTGAACTACGAGCAGTACTTC.